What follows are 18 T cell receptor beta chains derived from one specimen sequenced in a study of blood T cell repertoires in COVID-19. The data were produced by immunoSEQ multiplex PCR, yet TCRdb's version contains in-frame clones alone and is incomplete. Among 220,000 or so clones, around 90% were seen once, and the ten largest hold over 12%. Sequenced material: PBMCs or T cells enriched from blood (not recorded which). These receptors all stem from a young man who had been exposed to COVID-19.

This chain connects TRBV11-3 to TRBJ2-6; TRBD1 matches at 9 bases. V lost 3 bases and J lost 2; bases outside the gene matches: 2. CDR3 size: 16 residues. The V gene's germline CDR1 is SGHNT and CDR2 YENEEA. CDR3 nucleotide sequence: TGTGCCAGCAGCTTGCACAGGGGGCCTGGGGCCAACGTCCTGACTTTC. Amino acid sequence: CASSLHRGPGANVLTF.

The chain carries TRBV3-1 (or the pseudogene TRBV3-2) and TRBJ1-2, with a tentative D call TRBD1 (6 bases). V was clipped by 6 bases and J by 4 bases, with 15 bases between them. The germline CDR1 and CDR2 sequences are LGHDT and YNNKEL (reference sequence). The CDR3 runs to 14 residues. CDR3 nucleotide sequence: TGTGCCAGCAGTTCAGGTCGGACAGCCTATGGCTACACCTTC. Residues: CASSSGRTAYGYTF.

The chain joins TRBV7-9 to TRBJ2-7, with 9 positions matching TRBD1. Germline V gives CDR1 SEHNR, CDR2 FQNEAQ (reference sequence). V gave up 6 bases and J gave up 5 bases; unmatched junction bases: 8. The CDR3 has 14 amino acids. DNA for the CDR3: TGTGCCAGCAGTCACCGGGACAGGGTCGACGAGCAGTACTTC. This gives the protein CASSHRDRVDEQYF.

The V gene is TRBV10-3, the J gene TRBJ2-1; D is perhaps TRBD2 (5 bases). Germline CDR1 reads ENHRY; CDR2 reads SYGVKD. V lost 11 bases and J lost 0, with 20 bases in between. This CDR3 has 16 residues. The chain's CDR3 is CASTLSERTSYNEQFF. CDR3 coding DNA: TGTGCCTCCACCTTAAGTGAGCGGACCTCCTACAATGAGCAGTTCTTC.

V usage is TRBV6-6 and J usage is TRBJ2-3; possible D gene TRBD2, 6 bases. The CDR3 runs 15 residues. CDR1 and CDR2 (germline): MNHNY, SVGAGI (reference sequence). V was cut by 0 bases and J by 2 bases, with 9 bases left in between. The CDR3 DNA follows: TGTGCCAGCAGTTACTCGCGGGGACTCACAGATACGCAGTATTTT. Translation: CASSYSRGLTDTQYF.

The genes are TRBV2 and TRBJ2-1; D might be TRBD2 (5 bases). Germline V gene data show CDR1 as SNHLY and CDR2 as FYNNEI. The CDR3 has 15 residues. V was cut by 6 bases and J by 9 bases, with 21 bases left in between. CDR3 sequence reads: CASRGTGQRAGEQFF. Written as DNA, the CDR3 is TGTGCCAGCAGAGGAACGGGCCAAAGGGCGGGTGAGCAGTTCTTC.

CDR3 nucleotides: TGTGCCAGCAGCATTGGCAGCGGGGGGCTGGGTGGCTACACCTTC. It specifies CASSIGSGGLGGYTF. This chain links TRBV7-9 with TRBJ1-2; the D gene is possibly TRBD1 (6 bases). This CDR3 spans 15 amino acids. The V end lost 5 bases, the J end lost 7 bases, and 20 bases lay between the germline ends. The germline CDR1 and CDR2 sequences are SEHNR and FQNEAQ (reference sequence). Supplemented by reference TRBV7-9 and TRBJ1-2, the full variable domain reads DTGVSQNPRHKITKRGQNVTFRCDPISEHNRLYWYRQTLGQGPEFLTYFQNEAQLEKSRLLSDRFSAERPKGSFSTLEIQRTEQGDSAMYLCASSIGSGGLGGYTFGSGTRLTVV.

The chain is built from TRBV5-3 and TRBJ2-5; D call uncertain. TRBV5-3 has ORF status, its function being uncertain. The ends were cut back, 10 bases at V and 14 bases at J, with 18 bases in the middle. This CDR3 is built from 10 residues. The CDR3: CAESMGRLYF. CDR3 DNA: TGTGCCGAGAGCATGGGTCGACTCTACTTC.

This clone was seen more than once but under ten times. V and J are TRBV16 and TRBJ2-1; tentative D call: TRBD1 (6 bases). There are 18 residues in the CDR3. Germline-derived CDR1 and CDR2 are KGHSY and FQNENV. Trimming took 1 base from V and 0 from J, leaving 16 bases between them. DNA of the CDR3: TGTGCCAGCAGCCAATTTGTCTCCGGACAGAGCTCCTACAATGAGCAGTTCTTC. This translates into CASSQFVSGQSSYNEQFF. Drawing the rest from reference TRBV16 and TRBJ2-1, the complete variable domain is GEEVAQTPKHLVRGEGQKAKLYCAPIKGHSYVFWYQQVLKNEFKFLISFQNENVFDETGMPKERFSAKCLPNSPCSLEIQATKLEDSAVYFCASSQFVSGQSSYNEQFFGPGTRLTVL.

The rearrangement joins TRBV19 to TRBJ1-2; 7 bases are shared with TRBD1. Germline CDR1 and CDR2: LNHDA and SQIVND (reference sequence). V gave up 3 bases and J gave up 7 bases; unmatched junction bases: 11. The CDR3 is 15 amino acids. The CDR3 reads CASSMEGAHRSGYTF. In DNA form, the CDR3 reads TGTGCCAGTAGTATGGAGGGGGCGCATCGCTCTGGCTACACCTTC.

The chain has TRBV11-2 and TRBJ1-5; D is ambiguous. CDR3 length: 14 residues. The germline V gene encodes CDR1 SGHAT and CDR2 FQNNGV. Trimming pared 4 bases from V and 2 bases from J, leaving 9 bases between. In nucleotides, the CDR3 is TGTGCCAGCAGCTCCTGGGGAGGCAATCAGCCCCAGCATTTT. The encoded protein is CASSSWGGNQPQHF.

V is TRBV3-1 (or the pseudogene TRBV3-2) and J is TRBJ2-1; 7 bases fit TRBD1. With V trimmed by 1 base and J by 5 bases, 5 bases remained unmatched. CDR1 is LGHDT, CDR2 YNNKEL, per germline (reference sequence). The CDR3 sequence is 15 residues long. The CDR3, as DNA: TGTGCCAGCAGCCAAGGATCCACAGGGGACAATGAGCAGTTCTTC. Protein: CASSQGSTGDNEQFF.

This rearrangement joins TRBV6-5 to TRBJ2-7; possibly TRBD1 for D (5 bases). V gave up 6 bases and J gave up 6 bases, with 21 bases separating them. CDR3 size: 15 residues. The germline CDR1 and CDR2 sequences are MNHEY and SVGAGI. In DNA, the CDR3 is TGTGCCAGCAGCCCCTTGGGCAGGGCCCTTGCCGAGCAGTACTTC. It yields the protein CASSPLGRALAEQYF.

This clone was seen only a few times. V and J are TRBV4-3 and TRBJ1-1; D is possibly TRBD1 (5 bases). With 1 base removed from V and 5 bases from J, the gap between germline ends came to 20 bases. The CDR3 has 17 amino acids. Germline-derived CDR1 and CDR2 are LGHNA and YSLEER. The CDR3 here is CASSQGHRRGASTEAFF. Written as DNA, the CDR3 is TGCGCCAGCAGCCAAGGCCACCGAAGGGGCGCGTCTACTGAAGCTTTCTTT.

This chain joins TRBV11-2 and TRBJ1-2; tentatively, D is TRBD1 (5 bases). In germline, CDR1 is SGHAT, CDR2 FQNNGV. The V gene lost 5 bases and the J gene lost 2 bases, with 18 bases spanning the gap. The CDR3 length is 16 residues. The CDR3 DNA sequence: TGTGCCAGCAGCCCCATTAGGGGCCTACGAAACTATGGCTACACCTTC. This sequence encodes CASSPIRGLRNYGYTF.

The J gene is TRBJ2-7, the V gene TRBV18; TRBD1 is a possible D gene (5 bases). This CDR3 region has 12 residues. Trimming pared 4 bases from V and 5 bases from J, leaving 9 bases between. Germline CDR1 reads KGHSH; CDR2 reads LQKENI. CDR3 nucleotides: TGTGCCAGCTCACTTCAGGGAAACGAGCAGTACTTC. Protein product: CASSLQGNEQYF.

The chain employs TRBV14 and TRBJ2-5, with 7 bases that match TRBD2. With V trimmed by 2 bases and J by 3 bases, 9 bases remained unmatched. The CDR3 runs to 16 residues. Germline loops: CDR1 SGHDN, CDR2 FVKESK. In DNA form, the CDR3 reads TGTGCCAGCAGCCAATCTTGGCGGGAGACTAAAGAGACCCAGTACTTC. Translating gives CASSQSWRETKETQYF.

CDR3 nucleotides: TGTGCCAGCAGCGTTCGACTAGCGGGGGGCTCAGAGGCCGGGGAGCTGTTTTTT. Its translation is CASSVRLAGGSEAGELFF. V gene TRBV4-2 combines with J gene TRBJ2-2; TRBD2 matches at 13 bases. Trimming at V came to 5 bases and at J to 6 bases, leaving 12 bases not matched to a gene. From germline, CDR1 is LGHNA and CDR2 YNFKEQ. CDR3 length equals 18 residues.